The sequence of this T cell receptor beta chain was determined in a study of T cells after yellow fever vaccination. TCRdb reprocessed the 5' RACE reads via MiXCR and lists one record per CDR3 protein. Among about 340,000 distinct CDR3 sequences listed, around 13% were seen once. Losses at the gene ends were 8 bases for V and 4 bases for J; bases not matched to a gene: 6. CDR1 and CDR2 from the germline V gene are SGHRS and YFSETQ. This CDR3 is built from 14 residues. The receptor was isolated from a man between 18 and 35 years old who received the YFV17D yellow fever vaccine. The material was CD4+ T cells sorted from PBMCs, obtained 15 days after the yellow fever booster vaccination. The chain employs TRBV5-1 and TRBJ2-2; 9 nucleotides match TRBD2. As DNA, the CDR3 is TGCGCCAGTTCTAGCGGGGCTTCCACCGGGGAGCTGTTTTTT. This translates into CASSSGASTGELFF.